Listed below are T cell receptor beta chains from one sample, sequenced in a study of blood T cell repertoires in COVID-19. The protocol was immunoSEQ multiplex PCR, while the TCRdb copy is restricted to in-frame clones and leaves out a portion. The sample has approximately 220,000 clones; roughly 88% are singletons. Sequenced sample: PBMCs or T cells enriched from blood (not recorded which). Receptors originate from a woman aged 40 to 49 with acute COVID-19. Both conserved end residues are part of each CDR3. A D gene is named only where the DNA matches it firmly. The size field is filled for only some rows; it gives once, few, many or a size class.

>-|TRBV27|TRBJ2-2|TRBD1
CASSFGGIGQGYTGELFF
TGTGCCAGCAGTTTCGGGGGAATAGGACAGGGGTACACCGGGGAGCTGTTTTTT
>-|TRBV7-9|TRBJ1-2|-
CASSLESSAGDGYTF
TGTGCCAGCAGCTTAGAGTCTTCGGCAGGGGATGGCTACACCTTC
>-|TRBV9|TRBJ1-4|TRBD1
CASSVAGGGEKLFF
TGTGCCAGCAGCGTAGCAGGGGGCGGGGAAAAACTGTTTTTT
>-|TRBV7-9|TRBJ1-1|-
CASSGGQWYQAFF
TGTGCCAGCAGCGGCGGACAGTGGTACCAAGCTTTCTTT
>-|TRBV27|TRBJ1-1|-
CASSSWGGLLRLNTEAFF
TGTGCCAGCAGTTCATGGGGGGGTTTGCTGCGATTGAACACTGAAGCTTTCTTT
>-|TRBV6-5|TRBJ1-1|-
CASSPTMGPRTEAFF
TGTGCCAGCAGTCCGACAATGGGGCCTCGCACTGAAGCTTTCTTT
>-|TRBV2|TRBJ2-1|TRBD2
CARGGLAGSSSYNEQFF
TGTGCCAGGGGGGGACTAGCGGGGAGTAGCTCCTACAATGAGCAGTTCTTC
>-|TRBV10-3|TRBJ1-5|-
CAISESDREQPQHF
TGTGCCATCAGTGAGTCAGATAGGGAGCAGCCCCAGCATTTT
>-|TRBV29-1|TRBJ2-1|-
CSVDANGAPQQFF
TGCAGCGTTGACGCTAATGGGGCACCTCAGCAGTTCTTC
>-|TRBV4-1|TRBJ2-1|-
CASSQDFGALNEQFF
TGCGCCAGCAGCCAAGATTTTGGGGCCTTAAATGAGCAGTTCTTC
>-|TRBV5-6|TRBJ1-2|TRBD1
CASSFRSGGQGGSGYTF
TGTGCCAGCAGCTTTCGCTCTGGGGGACAGGGTGGTAGTGGCTACACCTTC
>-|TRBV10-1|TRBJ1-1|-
CASSEGENTEAFF
TGCGCCAGCAGTGAAGGGGAGAACACTGAAGCTTTCTTT
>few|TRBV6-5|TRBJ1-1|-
CATTRTENTEAFF
TGTGCCACCACCCGGACAGAGAACACTGAAGCTTTCTTT
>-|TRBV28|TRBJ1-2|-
CASSPTGRVSYGYTF
TGTGCCAGCAGCCCCACAGGGAGGGTTTCCTATGGCTACACCTTC
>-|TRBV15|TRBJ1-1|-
CATSISTSTEAFF
TGTGCCACCAGCATTTCAACTTCCACTGAAGCTTTCTTT
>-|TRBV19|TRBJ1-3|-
CASSTRDWGNTIYF
TGTGCCAGTAGTACCCGCGATTGGGGAAACACCATATATTTT
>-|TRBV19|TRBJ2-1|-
CASSSPGLNEQFF
TGTGCCAGTAGTTCGCCGGGATTGAATGAGCAGTTCTTC
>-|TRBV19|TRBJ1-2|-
CASRLTGNHQSYGYTF
TGTGCCAGTAGACTCACAGGGAACCATCAATCCTATGGCTACACCTTC
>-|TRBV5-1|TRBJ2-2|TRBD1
CATRYGQGANTGELFF
TGCGCCACCCGTTATGGGCAGGGGGCGAACACCGGGGAGCTGTTTTTT
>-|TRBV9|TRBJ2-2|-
CASSVQRGILPGELFF
TGTGCCAGCAGCGTACAAAGGGGGATACTCCCCGGGGAGCTGTTTTTT
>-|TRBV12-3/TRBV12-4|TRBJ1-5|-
CASRDFRDQPQHF
TGTGCCAGCCGGGATTTTCGGGATCAGCCCCAGCATTTT
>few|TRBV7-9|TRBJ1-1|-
CASSREGNTEAFF
TGTGCCAGCAGCCGGGAGGGGAACACTGAAGCTTTCTTT
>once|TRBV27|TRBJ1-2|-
CASSLSLTFHGYTF
TGTGCCAGCAGTTTATCCCTGACTTTTCATGGCTACACCTTC
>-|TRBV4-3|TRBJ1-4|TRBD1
CASSQSGTVNEKLFF
TGCGCCAGCAGCCAATCCGGGACAGTTAATGAAAAACTGTTTTTT
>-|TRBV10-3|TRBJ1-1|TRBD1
CAISEPGQGSTEAFF
TGTGCCATCAGCGAACCGGGACAGGGGTCGACTGAAGCTTTCTTT
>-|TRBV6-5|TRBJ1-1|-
CASRSFVAEAFF
TGTGCCAGCAGGTCCTTTGTAGCAGAAGCTTTCTTT
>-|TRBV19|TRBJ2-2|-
CASSIAGNTGELFF
TGTGCCAGTAGTATTGCGGGGAACACCGGGGAGCTGTTTTTT
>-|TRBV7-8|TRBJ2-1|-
CASSLFWDEGYNEQFF
TGTGCCAGCAGCTTATTTTGGGATGAGGGATACAATGAGCAGTTCTTC
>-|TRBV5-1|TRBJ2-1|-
CASSPWGQTDNEQFF
TGCGCCAGCAGCCCATGGGGGCAAACGGATAATGAGCAGTTCTTC
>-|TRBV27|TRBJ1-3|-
CASSLRLPGQGSGNTIYF
TGTGCCAGCAGTTTAAGGTTGCCAGGGCAAGGCTCTGGAAACACCATATATTTT
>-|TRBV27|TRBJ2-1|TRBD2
CASSLGTSAYNEQFF
TGTGCCAGCAGTTTGGGGACTAGCGCTTACAATGAGCAGTTCTTC
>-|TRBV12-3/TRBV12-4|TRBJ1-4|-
CASNRVANEKLFF
TGTGCCAGCAACAGGGTGGCTAATGAAAAACTGTTTTTT
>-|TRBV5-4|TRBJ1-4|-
CASSLVVRGGLEKLFF
TGTGCCAGCAGCTTGGTTGTACGGGGGGGATTAGAAAAACTGTTTTTT
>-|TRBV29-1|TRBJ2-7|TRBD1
CSVDRQGNEQYF
TGCAGCGTTGACCGACAGGGCAACGAGCAGTACTTC
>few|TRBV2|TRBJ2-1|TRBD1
CASRGDRFSSYNEQFF
TGTGCCAGCAGGGGGGACAGGTTTAGCTCCTACAATGAGCAGTTCTTC
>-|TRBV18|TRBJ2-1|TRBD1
CASSATGDNEQFF
TGTGCCAGCTCAGCTACAGGGGACAATGAGCAGTTCTTC
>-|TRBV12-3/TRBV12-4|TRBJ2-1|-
CASSMRNEQFF
TGTGCCAGCAGTATGCGAAATGAGCAGTTCTTC
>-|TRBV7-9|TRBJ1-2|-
CASSLEEENGYTF
TGTGCCAGCAGCCTAGAGGAGGAGAATGGCTACACCTTC
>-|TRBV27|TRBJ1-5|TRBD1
CASSLKGAGGNQPQHF
TGTGCCAGCAGCTTAAAGGGGGCCGGGGGCAATCAGCCCCAGCATTTT
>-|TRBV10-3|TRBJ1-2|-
CAISESQGNYGYTF
TGTGCCATCAGTGAGTCGCAGGGGAACTATGGCTACACCTTC
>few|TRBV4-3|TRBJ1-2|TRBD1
CASSHRASGGAGYGYTF
TGCGCCAGCAGCCATCGAGCCTCAGGGGGCGCGGGCTATGGCTACACCTTC
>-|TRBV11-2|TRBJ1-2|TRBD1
CASSPTGVDGYTF
TGTGCCAGCAGCCCCACAGGGGTAGATGGCTACACCTTC
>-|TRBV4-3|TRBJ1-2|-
CASSQDQGYGYTF
TGCGCCAGCAGCCAAGATCAGGGGTATGGCTACACCTTC
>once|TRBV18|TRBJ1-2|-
CASSPGTEYGYTF
TGTGCCAGCTCACCAGGAACAGAATATGGCTACACCTTC
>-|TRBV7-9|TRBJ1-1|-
CASTKIRELSGTEAFF
TGTGCCAGCACCAAAATCCGGGAGCTAAGCGGCACTGAAGCTTTCTTT
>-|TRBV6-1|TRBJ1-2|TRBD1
CASSEFRTGYTNYGYTF
TGTGCCAGCAGTGAATTTCGGACAGGGTATACTAACTATGGCTACACCTTC
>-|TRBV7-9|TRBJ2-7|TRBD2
CASSKGLAVFSYEQYF
TGTGCCAGCAGCAAAGGGCTAGCGGTATTTTCCTACGAGCAGTACTTC
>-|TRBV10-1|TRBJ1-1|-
CASRSGGGTEAFF
TGCGCCAGCAGAAGCGGAGGAGGGACTGAAGCTTTCTTT
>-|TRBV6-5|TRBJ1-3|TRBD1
CASSRTGTGGNTIYF
TGTGCCAGCAGCCGAACCGGGACAGGGGGAAACACCATATATTTT
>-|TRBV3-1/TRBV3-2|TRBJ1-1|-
CASSRKPNTEAFF
TGTGCCAGCAGCCGCAAGCCAAACACTGAAGCTTTCTTT
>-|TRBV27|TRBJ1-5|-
CASSLVESNQPQHF
TGTGCCAGCAGTTTAGTTGAGAGCAATCAGCCCCAGCATTTT
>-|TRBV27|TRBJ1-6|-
CASSPGKSPLHF
TGTGCCAGCAGTCCAGGGAAATCACCCCTCCACTTT
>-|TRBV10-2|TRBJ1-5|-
CASSVRGSNQPQHF
TGCGCCAGCAGTGTAAGAGGGAGCAATCAGCCCCAGCATTTT
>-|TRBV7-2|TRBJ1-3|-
CASSDYRDTSGNTIYF
TGTGCCAGCAGCGACTACCGGGACACCTCTGGAAACACCATATATTTT
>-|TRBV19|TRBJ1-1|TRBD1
CASSKEDRGAFF
TGTGCCAGTAGTAAGGAGGACAGGGGGGCTTTCTTT
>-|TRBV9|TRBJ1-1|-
CASSPFGGNTEAFF
TGTGCCAGCAGCCCCTTCGGCGGGAACACTGAAGCTTTCTTT
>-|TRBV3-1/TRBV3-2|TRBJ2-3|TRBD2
CASSHSGGADTQYF
TGTGCCAGCAGCCATAGCGGGGGTGCAGATACGCAGTATTTT